A single sample is the source of the 17 T cell receptor beta chains below, sequenced in a study of blood T cell repertoires in COVID-19 (dated by TCRdb to the early 2020s). Library creation used the immunoSEQ multiplex PCR assay. Imported from immuneACCESS, the table was reduced by TCRdb to in-frame sequences with V and J called. These copies leave out some clones; in studies compared against another copy, an unresolved V gene accounts for under half, and the cause of the remainder is not known. Here the sample has 200,000 or so clones; around nine tenths occur a single time. The top ten clones comprise about 18% of the sample. The sample comprised peripheral blood. The origin of the receptors is a man aged 50 to 59 with COVID-19, enrolled during active disease.

V and J are TRBV9 and TRBJ2-7; 8 nucleotides agree with TRBD1. The CDR3 is 14 residues long. The germline V gene has CDR1 SGDLS and CDR2 YYNGEE. V lost 0 bases, J lost 3 bases, and 2 bases stayed unmatched. The CDR3 sequence: CASSVGGTGYEQYF. The CDR3 region has the DNA TGTGCCAGCAGCGTAGGCGGGACAGGCTACGAGCAGTACTTC.

The chain links TRBV7-9 to TRBJ2-7, with 9 bases fitting TRBD2. Germline V gene lookup returns CDR1 SEHNR and CDR2 FQNEAQ (reference sequence). The CDR3 has 15 residues. Trimming cost V 5 bases and J 6 bases; bases outside gene matches: 11. The DNA of the CDR3 is TGTGCCAGCAGCCTCCCGAGCGGGAGGATCCGCGAGCAGTACTTC. Its protein product is CASSLPSGRIREQYF.

V usage is TRBV7-2 and J usage is TRBJ1-2, with TRBD1 identical over 10 bases. The CDR3 consists of 15 residues. Trimming took 1 base from V and 3 from J; bases not matched to a gene: 2. Germline V gives CDR1 SGHTA, CDR2 FQGNSA. The DNA of the CDR3 is TGTGCCAGCAGCTTAGGACAGGGGGCTTACTATGGCTACACCTTC. It codes for CASSLGQGAYYGYTF. The full variable domain, its missing parts supplied by reference TRBV7-2 and TRBJ1-2, is GAGVSQSPSNKVTEKGKDVELRCDPISGHTALYWYRQSLGQGLEFLIYFQGNSAPDKSGLPSDRFSAERTGGSVSTLTIQRTQQEDSAVYLCASSLGQGAYYGYTFGSGTRLTVV.

The V gene is TRBV28, the J gene TRBJ1-1; tentative D call: TRBD1 (6 bases). In germline, CDR1 is MDHEN, CDR2 SYDVKM. The CDR3 sequence is 15 residues long. The V and J ends lost 2 bases and 5 bases respectively, with 15 bases between them. The CDR3 region has the DNA TGTGCCAGCAGTTTAACCAGACAGGCCCCAACTGAAGCTTTCTTT. Translation: CASSLTRQAPTEAFF.

The chain links TRBV19 to TRBJ1-1, with 7 bases lining up with TRBD1. Germline V gene data show CDR1 as LNHDA and CDR2 as SQIVND (reference sequence). The CDR3 sequence is 13 residues long. V dropped 7 bases and J dropped 4; count of bases not matched to a gene: 6. Here the CDR3 DNA reads TGTGCCAGTAAGGAGGGGGCCGTCACTGAAGCTTTCTTT. This gives the protein CASKEGAVTEAFF.

The rearrangement links TRBV7-9 to TRBJ2-7; perhaps TRBD1 as D (5 bases). The V gene lost 5 bases and the J gene lost 4 bases, with 15 bases spanning the gap. CDR3 size: 14 residues. Germline assignment: CDR1 SEHNR and CDR2 FQNEAQ (reference sequence). The CDR3 reads CASSGQGPGYEQYF. The DNA for the CDR3 is TGTGCCAGCAGCGGGCAGGGCCCCGGGTACGAGCAGTACTTC.

The V and J genes are TRBV27 and TRBJ2-3; TRBD2 agrees at 10 bases. Germline CDR1 MNHEY, CDR2 SMNVEV (reference sequence). CDR3 length equals 15 residues. V lost 1 base and J lost 5; bases outside the gene matches: 3. CDR3 DNA sequence: TGTGCCAGCAGTTTATGGGCTAGCGGGGGAGATACGCAGTATTTT. This sequence encodes CASSLWASGGDTQYF.

Regarding this clone: The same CDR3 is also encoded by other DNA sequences in this sample. The rearrangement joins TRBV6-5 to TRBJ2-3; 7 positions match TRBD1. Germline loops: CDR1 MNHEY, CDR2 SVGAGI. This CDR3 comprises 15 residues. V shed 8 bases, J shed 4 bases, and the junction held 12 bases outside the gene matches. This CDR3 reads CASPIGDRESDTQYF. CDR3 in DNA: TGTGCCAGCCCTATAGGAGACAGGGAATCAGATACGCAGTATTTT.

The chain recombines TRBV12-3 or TRBV12-4 with TRBJ1-1; 7 nucleotides match TRBD1. J lost 4 bases, V lost 5 bases, and 4 bases had no gene match. This CDR3 spans 13 amino acids. This CDR3 reads CASSIDRVTEAFF. The CDR3 DNA is TGTGCCAGCAGTATTGACAGGGTCACTGAAGCTTTCTTT.

In this sample, this clone turned up once. The V and J genes are TRBV6-6 and TRBJ1-3, with 10 bases fitting TRBD1. The CDR3 runs to 16 residues. V lost 1 base to trimming and J lost 6 bases; unmatched junction nucleotides: 6. The V gene's germline CDR1 is MNHNY and CDR2 SVGAGI (reference sequence). The CDR3, as DNA: TGTGCCAGCAGTTACTACCTCGGGACAGGGGAAAACACCATATATTTT. Translated: CASSYYLGTGENTIYF.

The J gene is TRBJ2-7, the V gene TRBV5-6; D unresolved. The ends were cut back, 0 bases at V and 4 bases at J, with 11 bases in the middle. CDR3 length: 14 amino acids. CDR1 SGHDT and CDR2 YYEEEE come from the germline V gene. The CDR3 is CASSLGQRSYEQYF. DNA for the CDR3: TGTGCCAGCAGCTTGGGGCAGAGGAGTTACGAGCAGTACTTC.

The chain couples TRBV27 to TRBJ2-7; 7 bases fit TRBD1. The V segment lost 4 bases and the J segment 3 bases; nucleotides outside the gene matches: 6. This CDR3 contains 14 residues. Germline V gene sequence: CDR1 MNHEY, CDR2 SMNVEV (reference sequence). CDR3 bases: TGTGCCAGCAGTTCCCGGACAGGAAGCTACGAGCAGTACTTC. It yields the protein CASSSRTGSYEQYF.

This chain links TRBV3-1 (or the pseudogene TRBV3-2) with TRBJ2-7; 7 bases line up with TRBD2. The CDR3 extends over 14 amino acids. Germline V gives CDR1 LGHDT, CDR2 YNNKEL (reference sequence). J lost 4 bases, V lost 4 bases, and 7 bases had no gene match. For the CDR3, the DNA is TGTGCCAGCAGCCTCACCGGGGGGAGTTACGAGCAGTACTTC. Its protein is CASSLTGGSYEQYF.

V and J are TRBV6-5 and TRBJ1-2, with D unresolved. Trimming left V 6 bases short and J 0 bases short, with 14 bases between. Germline CDR1 is MNHEY and CDR2 is SVGAGI. The CDR3 length is 15 residues. CDR3 in DNA: TGTGCCAGCAGCGGGGTCAGGAGTACTAACTATGGCTACACCTTC. It is translated as CASSGVRSTNYGYTF.

The CDR3 region has the DNA TGTGCCAGCAGTGCCGGGGACAGACCTTTCACAGATACGCAGTATTTT. Translation: CASSAGDRPFTDTQYF. The J gene is TRBJ2-3, the V gene TRBV27, with 7 positions matching TRBD1. The germline V gene encodes CDR1 MNHEY and CDR2 SMNVEV (reference sequence). V gave up 5 bases and J gave up 2 bases; unmatched junction bases: 10. This CDR3 is 16 amino acids long.

The rearrangement joins TRBV29-1 to TRBJ1-1; no clear D gene. Deletions cut 3 bases from V and 1 base from J, with 6 bases between. The CDR3 totals 12 residues. The germline gives CDR1 SQVTM, CDR2 ANQGSEA. CDR3 in amino acids: CSVDPGNTEAFF. CDR3 DNA: TGCAGCGTTGACCCCGGGAACACTGAAGCTTTCTTT.

This clone was observed a few times. This CDR3 is also generated by other DNA sequences in the sample. The rearrangement uses TRBV19 and TRBJ2-1, with D maybe TRBD2 (5 bases). This CDR3 region has 15 residues. With 3 bases removed from V and 0 bases from J, the gap between germline ends came to 9 bases. Germline CDR1 and CDR2: LNHDA and SQIVND (reference sequence). The chain's CDR3 is CASSIIASSYNEQFF. CDR3 DNA: TGTGCCAGTAGTATCATAGCGAGCTCCTACAATGAGCAGTTCTTC.